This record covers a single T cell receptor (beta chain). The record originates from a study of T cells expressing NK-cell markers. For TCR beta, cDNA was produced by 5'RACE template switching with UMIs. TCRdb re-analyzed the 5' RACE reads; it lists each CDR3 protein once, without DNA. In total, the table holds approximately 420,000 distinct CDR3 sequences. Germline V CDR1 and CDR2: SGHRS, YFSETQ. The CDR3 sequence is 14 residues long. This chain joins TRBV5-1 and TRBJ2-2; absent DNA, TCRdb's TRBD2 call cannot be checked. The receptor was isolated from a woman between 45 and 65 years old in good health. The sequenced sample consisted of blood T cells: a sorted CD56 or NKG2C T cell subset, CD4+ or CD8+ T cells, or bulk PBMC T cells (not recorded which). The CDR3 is CASATSESTGELFF.